Below are 9 T cell receptor beta chains sequenced from a single sample in a study of blood T cell repertoires in COVID-19. Data came from immunoSEQ multiplex PCR; TCRdb stores just in-frame clones and leaves some out. In the table there are 100,000 to 150,000 clones, 90% of which are singletons. The sequencing input was peripheral blood. Receptor source: a man in his sixties with COVID-19, enrolled during active disease.

In the case of this clone: Its ends do not fully match the called genes, so a read error is possible. The V call is TRBV4-1, the J call TRBJ1-2; D is perhaps TRBD1 (5 bases). The CDR3 length is 18 residues. The germline V gene has CDR1 MGHRA and CDR2 YSYEKL. The CDR3 region is CASSQEGRAGVEVRGYTF. In nucleotides, the CDR3 is TGCGCCAGCAGTCAAGAGGGTCGCGCGGGGGTTGAGGTTCGTGGCTACACCTTC.

This clone has just one count. The V and J genes are TRBV7-9 and TRBJ2-5, with 10 bases matching TRBD2. CDR1 SEHNR and CDR2 FQNEAQ come from the germline V gene (reference sequence). CDR3 length: 14 amino acids. V dropped 5 bases and J dropped 5; count of bases not matched to a gene: 5. The CDR3 nucleotides are TGTGCCAGCAGCGCTAGCGGGGGAAGGGAGACCCAGTACTTC. Translating gives CASSASGGRETQYF.

The rearrangement joins TRBV10-2 to TRBJ2-2; TRBD1 aligns across 7 bases. With 10 bases clipped from V and 6 bases from J, the junction kept 5 bases outside the gene matches. The CDR3 loop spans 12 amino acids. The germline CDR1 and CDR2 sequences are WSHSY and SAAADI. CDR3 loop: CATRQGSGELFF. The DNA for the CDR3 is TGCGCCACCCGACAGGGATCCGGGGAGCTGTTTTTT.

The V and J genes are TRBV6-2 or TRBV6-3 and TRBJ1-4; TRBD1 might be the D (5 bases). The V and J ends lost 5 bases and 0 bases respectively, with 10 bases between them. CDR1 MNHEY and CDR2 SVGEGT come from the germline V gene. This CDR3 has 15 residues. DNA for the CDR3: TGTGCCAGCAGTCACGGGGGTGCAACTAATGAAAAACTGTTTTTT. Residues: CASSHGGATNEKLFF.

The CDR3 reads CASSRAGEPNEQFF. For the CDR3, the DNA is TGCGCCAGCTCCCGGGCGGGAGAACCCAATGAGCAGTTCTTC. This chain joins TRBV4-3 and TRBJ2-1, with TRBD2 identical over 7 bases. Losses at the gene ends were 8 bases for V and 6 bases for J; bases not matched to a gene: 10. The CDR3 runs 14 residues. Germline CDR1 LGHNA, CDR2 YSLEER.

The chain is built from TRBV7-9 and TRBJ2-1, with 10 bases that match TRBD2. CDR3 length: 18 amino acids. CDR1 is SEHNR and CDR2 is FQNEAQ in the germline V gene (reference sequence). The junction had 6 bases not matched to a gene; V was cut back by 1 base and J by 0 bases. The CDR3 sequence is CASSLGTSGTSSYNEQFF. CDR3 nucleotide sequence: TGTGCCAGCAGCTTAGGGACTAGCGGCACGAGCTCCTACAATGAGCAGTTCTTC.

The V and J genes are TRBV5-4 and TRBJ1-1; D is ambiguous. This CDR3 region has 13 residues. In germline, CDR1 is SGHNT, CDR2 YYREEE (reference sequence). V was shortened by 2 bases and J by 3 bases, with 8 bases between the two germline ends. The CDR3 loop is CASSFSRDTEAFF. CDR3 bases: TGTGCCAGCAGCTTCAGCCGGGACACTGAAGCTTTCTTT.

The V and J genes are TRBV6-1 and TRBJ1-6; the match to TRBD1 covers 8 bases. This CDR3 contains 16 residues. CDR1 is MNHNS and CDR2 is SASEGT in the germline V gene. V trimming: 2 bases; J trimming: 6 bases; junction bases outside the gene matches: 6. CDR3 in amino acids: CASSERQGFPNSPLHF. CDR3 bases: TGTGCCAGCAGTGAAAGACAGGGGTTCCCTAATTCACCCCTCCACTTT.

The chain uses TRBV19 and TRBJ1-1; D might be TRBD1 (6 bases). Germline CDR1 is LNHDA and CDR2 is SQIVND (reference sequence). There are 14 residues in the CDR3. Trimming shortened V by 6 bases and J by 2 bases, and 13 bases separated the two germline ends. CDR3 in amino acids: CASRGPGTNTEAFF. For the CDR3, the DNA is TGTGCCAGTAGGGGACCAGGGACAAACACTGAAGCTTTCTTT.